The 16 T cell receptor beta chains below were found in one sample sequenced in a study of blood T cell repertoires in COVID-19 (dated by TCRdb to 2019 to 2021). The receptor library was made with the immunoSEQ multiplex PCR assay. The source is immuneACCESS, and TCRdb retained only in-frame sequences with V and J called. Part of the clones is not carried over; for the studies checked, unresolved V genes explain less than half of this, and the remainder is unexplained. Within this sample are 250,000 to 300,000 clones, with about 86% of them counted one time only. The ten largest account for about an eighth of the sample. The sequenced sample was peripheral blood. Receptors were obtained from a woman between 65 and 79 years old with COVID-19, enrolled during active disease.

The J gene is TRBJ2-3, the V gene TRBV19, with 9 bases matching TRBD1. The CDR3 has 14 residues. The V and J ends lost 5 bases and 7 bases, in that order; junction bases with no gene match: 7. CDR1 LNHDA and CDR2 SQIVND come from the germline V gene (reference sequence). As DNA, the CDR3 is TGTGCCAGTAGTCCGGACAGGGGAAGGAATACGCAGTATTTT. Translated, it gives CASSPDRGRNTQYF. Drawing the rest from reference TRBV19 and TRBJ2-3, the complete variable domain is DGGITQSPKYLFRKEGQNVTLSCEQNLNHDAMYWYRQDPGQGLRLIYYSQIVNDFQKGDIAEGYSVSREKKESFPLTVTSAQKNPTAFYLCASSPDRGRNTQYFGPGTRLTVL.

In DNA, the CDR3 is TGTGCCACCAGTCCCGAACAGGGGCAGTACTTC. It codes for CATSPEQGQYF. This rearrangement joins TRBV15 to TRBJ2-7, with D possibly TRBD1 on 6 matching bases. This CDR3 has 11 amino acids. With 6 bases removed from V and 9 bases from J, the gap between germline ends came to 12 bases. CDR1 and CDR2 from the germline V gene are LNHNV and YYDKDF (reference sequence).

The rearrangement uses TRBV10-2 and TRBJ2-7; 12 bases match TRBD1. The CDR3 extends over 15 amino acids. CDR1 and CDR2 from the germline V gene are WSHSY and SAAADI. The V segment lost 4 bases and the J segment 4 bases; nucleotides outside the gene matches: 5. Here the CDR3 DNA reads TGCGCCAGCAGTGTACCGGGACAGGGGGCTTACGAGCAGTACTTC. Translated: CASSVPGQGAYEQYF.

This chain connects TRBV28 to TRBJ1-4, with 7 bases aligning to TRBD1. Unmatched junction bases numbered 5, after V lost 4 bases and J lost 6 bases. CDR3 size: 14 residues. Germline CDR1 is MDHEN and CDR2 is SYDVKM. CDR3 in DNA: TGTGCCAGCAGTTCGGACAGGCCGGATGAAAAACTGTTTTTT. Translation gives CASSSDRPDEKLFF.

The chain has TRBV19 and TRBJ1-1; the match to TRBD1 covers 9 bases. CDR1 is LNHDA, CDR2 SQIVND, per germline (reference sequence). The CDR3 runs to 14 residues. Germline trimming cut 8 bases from V and 5 bases from J; bases unmatched to any gene: 9. The CDR3 spells CASETGTGWTEAFF. In DNA form, the CDR3 reads TGTGCCAGTGAAACCGGGACAGGGTGGACTGAAGCTTTCTTT. The variable domain in full, completed from reference TRBV19 and TRBJ1-1, reads DGGITQSPKYLFRKEGQNVTLSCEQNLNHDAMYWYRQDPGQGLRLIYYSQIVNDFQKGDIAEGYSVSREKKESFPLTVTSAQKNPTAFYLCASETGTGWTEAFFGQGTRLTVV.

The chain employs TRBV12-3 or TRBV12-4 and TRBJ1-1; possible D gene TRBD1, 5 bases. The CDR3 covers 13 residues. The V gene lost 2 bases and the J gene lost 4 bases, with 8 bases spanning the gap. The CDR3 spells CASSLFGGTEAFF. Here the CDR3 DNA reads TGTGCCAGCAGTTTATTCGGGGGCACTGAAGCTTTCTTT.

The chain links TRBV12-5 to TRBJ2-5, with 7 bases lining up with TRBD1. The germline V gene has CDR1 LGHNT and CDR2 FRNRAP. This CDR3 has 14 residues. V dropped 5 bases and J dropped 4; count of bases not matched to a gene: 7. The CDR3 coding sequence is TGTGCTAGTGGTCCCGACAGGGTTCGAGAGACCCAGTACTTC. It codes for CASGPDRVRETQYF.

This rearrangement joins TRBV4-1 to TRBJ1-1; 12 nucleotides line up with TRBD1. Germline V gives CDR1 MGHRA, CDR2 YSYEKL. The V segment lost 0 bases and the J segment 5 bases; nucleotides outside the gene matches: 4. The CDR3 is 16 amino acids. In nucleotides, the CDR3 is TGCGCCAGCAGCCAAGAGGGACAGGGGGCATGGACTGAAGCTTTCTTT. Translation gives CASSQEGQGAWTEAFF.

The rearrangement links TRBV11-3 to TRBJ2-1; a weak D match, TRBD1 (5 bases). Germline CDR1 is SGHNT and CDR2 is YENEEA. This CDR3 has 15 amino acids. V was clipped by 5 bases and J by 9 bases, with 20 bases between them. DNA of the CDR3: TGTGCCAGCAGCCCGCCGACAGTTAAAGGTGGTGAGCAGTTCTTC. It specifies CASSPPTVKGGEQFF. Variable domain in full (rest from reference TRBV11-3 and TRBJ2-1): EAGVVQSPRYKIIEKKQPVAFWCNPISGHNTLYWYLQNLGQGPELLIRYENEEAVDDSQLPKDRFSAERLKGVDSTLKIQPAELGDSAVYLCASSPPTVKGGEQFFGPGTRLTVL.

CDR3 loop: CASRQGPYGYTF. For the CDR3, the DNA is TGTGCCAGCAGACAGGGACCCTATGGCTACACCTTC. The chain recombines TRBV28 with TRBJ1-2; D might be TRBD1 (6 bases). The CDR3 extends over 12 amino acids. Trimming left V 6 bases short and J 4 bases short, with 9 bases between. The germline V gene has CDR1 MDHEN and CDR2 SYDVKM.

This chain connects TRBV7-9 to TRBJ2-7, with 7 nucleotides matching TRBD1. Germline V CDR1 and CDR2: SEHNR, FQNEAQ (reference sequence). Trimming cost V 5 bases and J 1 base; bases outside gene matches: 5. This CDR3 comprises 14 residues. In DNA, the CDR3 is TGTGCCAGCAGCGGGGGACAGCCGTCCTACGAGCAGTACTTC. The encoded protein is CASSGGQPSYEQYF.

The chain is built from TRBV6-5 and TRBJ2-5, with 11 bases lining up with TRBD2. Germline CDR1 reads MNHEY; CDR2 reads SVGAGI. V gave up 2 bases and J gave up 1 base; unmatched junction bases: 0. The CDR3 covers 15 residues. The CDR3 is CASSYGTSGQETQYF. The CDR3 DNA reads as TGTGCCAGCAGTTACGGGACTAGCGGCCAAGAGACCCAGTACTTC.

This chain joins TRBV5-1 and TRBJ2-7, with D maybe TRBD1 (5 bases). CDR1 and CDR2 from the germline V gene are SGHRS and YFSETQ. Trimming took off 4 bases at V and 2 bases at J, with 13 bases between the two ends. The CDR3 contains 14 residues. CDR3 DNA sequence: TGCGCCAGCAGCGCAAAAACAGGCACCTACGAGCAGTACTTC. Its protein product is CASSAKTGTYEQYF. The full variable domain, rest sourced from reference TRBV5-1 and TRBJ2-7, is KAGVTQTPRYLIKTRGQQVTLSCSPISGHRSVSWYQQTPGQGLQFLFEYFSETQRNKGNFPGRFSGRQFSNSRSEMNVSTLELGDSALYLCASSAKTGTYEQYFGPGTRLTVT.

This rearrangement joins TRBV6-6 to TRBJ1-1; D not certain. Germline V CDR1 and CDR2: MNHNY, SVGAGI (reference sequence). Trimming shortened V by 5 bases and J by 0 bases, and 7 bases separated the two germline ends. CDR3 length equals 13 residues. CDR3 sequence reads: CASSATLNTEAFF. CDR3 coding DNA: TGTGCCAGCAGTGCGACATTGAACACTGAAGCTTTCTTT.

This sequence joins TRBV27 and TRBJ1-1; TRBD1 aligns across 10 bases. Trimming took 9 bases from V and 1 from J; bases not matched to a gene: 2. Germline V gene sequence: CDR1 MNHEY, CDR2 SMNVEV (reference sequence). The length of the CDR3 is 13 residues. CDR3 DNA sequence: TGTGCCAGGGGGGACAGGGGGAACACTGAAGCTTTCTTT. This encodes CARGDRGNTEAFF.

V and J are TRBV4-1 and TRBJ1-5; D is perhaps TRBD1 (5 bases). Germline CDR1 is MGHRA and CDR2 is YSYEKL. V lost 5 bases and J lost 3, with 8 bases in between. CDR3 length: 13 amino acids. CDR3 coding DNA: TGCGCCAGCAGCGACAGCCTCAATCAGCCCCAGCATTTT. Its protein is CASSDSLNQPQHF.